Given below is one T cell receptor beta chain in context. Source study methods: It was from reference gene primer amplification that nucleated cell counts were estimated. Repertoires were generated with immunoSEQ multiplex PCR, while TCRdb's copy carries only in-frame clones and drops some. The V and J calls and clone size were taken over from that table, and D and trimming were inferred from the DNA. The data show more than 35,000 clones, roughly 88% seen once. The record originates from a study of blood T cell repertoires in COVID-19. At the level of the study: The United States, Italy and Spain were the sources of the acute and convalescent COVID-19 samples. Sources were T cells, B-cell-depleted T cells, or PBMCs; the material itself was cDNA or gDNA.

V trimming: 5 bases; J trimming: 6 bases; junction bases outside the gene matches: 8. This CDR3 spans 15 amino acids. Germline lookup yields CDR1 ENHRY and CDR2 SYGVKD. The chain is built from TRBV10-3 and TRBJ2-1; TRBD1 matches 9 bases. The TCR comes from a human donor in a cohort sampled during active COVID-19. Sequencing used peripheral blood. CDR3 nucleotides: TGTGCCATCAGTCCCGAACGGACAGGGGCCAATGAGCAGTTCTTC. This codes for CAISPERTGANEQFF.